This TCR beta chain was documented in a study of cytotoxic CD8 clonotypes in ibrutinib-treated CLL. Study summary: Recorded responses included approximately 24 partial and 2 complete; following median around 68 months, roughly 15 stayed remitted and roughly twelve progressed. Response samples came after a median 12 months of treatment, range 6 to 36.

CDR1 and CDR2 from the germline V gene are MNHEY and SVGAGI. This CDR3 spans 14 amino acids. J gave up 4 bases and V 6 bases, and 5 bases lay outside the gene matches. Profiled with immunoSEQ multiplex PCR; TCRdb holds only in-frame clones, not every one. The repertoire holds 100,000 to 150,000 clones, with 70% to 90% as singletons. This clone showed up just once. Its target is unknown. Broader study findings: Public clonotypes were rare and shrank or held steady on treatment.

This TCR was recovered from a human donor with chronic lymphocytic leukemia. The material sequenced was PBMCs, taken after 24 months of ibrutinib treatment. The chain has TRBV6-5 and TRBJ1-3; 8 bases agree with TRBD1. The CDR3 DNA follows: TGTGCCAGCAGAGTCGGGACAGGAGGAAACACCATATATTTT. This gives the protein CASRVGTGGNTIYF.